A selection of T cell receptor beta chains follows, all from one sample in a study of blood T cells in healthy people across ages. TCRdb processed the 5' RACE reads anew with MiXCR; each CDR3 protein has one entry. The table includes more than 1,000,000 distinct CDR3 sequences, under 30% detected once. These data are also associated with another study on T cells of mothers and their children.

Input material: blood. All receptors come from a girl aged 2 to 10 in good health. The CDR3 runs from the conserved cysteine through the conserved F or W. Each record gives: D gene, J gene, clone size, V gene, CDR3 DNA, CDR3 protein. A D gene is named only where the DNA matches it firmly. Size is omitted from some rows. Given values are once, few, many or a class for expanded clones.

TRBD2	TRBJ2-1	few	TRBV20-1	TGCAGTGCCTTCCCCCGGACTAGCGGGAGCAATGAGCAGTTCTTC	CSAFPRTSGSNEQFF
-	TRBJ2-3	-	TRBV4-1	TGCGCCAGCAGGCGAGACCGACAGGCCGCCGTGACAGATACGCTGTATTTT	CASRRDRQAAVTDTLYF
TRBD2	TRBJ2-1	-	TRBV9	TGTGCCAGCAGCGTAGCTTGGACTAGCGCCGATGAGCAGTTCTTC	CASSVAWTSADEQFF
-	TRBJ1-1	few	TRBV7-9	TGTGCCAGCAGCTTGAATTCCGCCGCTGAAGCTTTCTTT	CASSLNSAAEAFF
TRBD2	TRBJ2-1	few	TRBV4-1	TGCGCCAGCAGCCGAGATTGGACTAGCGGTTACAATGAGCAGTTCTTC	CASSRDWTSGYNEQFF
-	TRBJ2-3	few	TRBV5-5	TGTGCCAGCAGCTTGGAAGCCGGGGATGATACGCAGTATTTT	CASSLEAGDDTQYF
-	TRBJ1-5	-	TRBV20-1	TGCAGTGCTAGAGATGGCGGCAGGGCGGTAGGTCAGCCCCAGCATTTT	CSARDGGRAVGQPQHF
-	TRBJ2-5	-	TRBV28	TGTGCCAGCAGTTACGAGGGGCAAGAGACCCAGTACTTC	CASSYEGQETQYF
-	TRBJ1-2	-	TRBV20-1	TGCAGTGCTAGAGGGGGACACCACGACTATGGCTACACCTTC	CSARGGHHDYGYTF
-	TRBJ1-1	-	TRBV20-1	TGCAGTGCTAGCGGGACCCGTTCCAAACGGAACACTGAAGCTTTCTTT	CSASGTRSKRNTEAFF
-	TRBJ1-1	-	TRBV7-3	TGTGCCAGCAGCTTATCTAGGGGTATTGAAGCTTTCTTT	CASSLSRGIEAFF
-	TRBJ2-1	-	TRBV9	TGTGCCAGCGGTAGGACCGATGAGCAGTTCTTC	CASGRTDEQFF
-	TRBJ2-7	-	TRBV2	TGTGCCAGCAGGAGGTGGAGTAACGAGCAGTACTTC	CASRRWSNEQYF
-	TRBJ1-3	-	TRBV6-6	TGTGCCAGCAGTTCCAAGGGCAAATCTGGAAACACCATATATTTT	CASSSKGKSGNTIYF
-	TRBJ2-5	few	TRBV11-2	TGTGCCAGCAGCTCGCAACAGGGCTGGGAGACCCAGTACTTC	CASSSQQGWETQYF
-	TRBJ2-6	-	TRBV28	TGTGCCAGCAATGCCCCGCCGGGCTCTGGGGCCAACGTCCTGACTTTC	CASNAPPGSGANVLTF
-	TRBJ2-5	few	TRBV20-1	TGCAGTGCTAGTGTCCAAGGGGGCCAAGAGACCCAGTACTTC	CSASVQGGQETQYF
-	TRBJ2-7	-	TRBV6-5	TGTGCCAGCAGTCTATCGGGACGGGGGCGGTACGAGCAGTACTTC	CASSLSGRGRYEQYF
TRBD1	TRBJ2-7	-	TRBV7-9	TGTGCCAGCAGCTTAGCGGACAGGGGACCACGCTCCTACGAGCAGTACTTC	CASSLADRGPRSYEQYF
TRBD1	TRBJ2-5	few	TRBV12-3/TRBV12-4	TGTGCCAGCAGGGACCGACAGGGTGGAGAGACCCAGTACTTC	CASRDRQGGETQYF
TRBD2	TRBJ2-7	-	TRBV2	TGTGCCAGCAGTGAACTCGGACTAGTGGACGAGCAGTACTTC	CASSELGLVDEQYF
-	TRBJ2-7	-	TRBV6-2/TRBV6-3	TGTGCCAGCATCGACAACTCCTACGAGCAGTACTTC	CASIDNSYEQYF
-	TRBJ2-7	few	TRBV15	TGTGCCACCAGCAGAGAAGGCCTAACCACCTACGAGCAGTACTTC	CATSREGLTTYEQYF
-	TRBJ2-3	few	TRBV7-6	TGTGCCAGCAGCTTAGCTAGCGGAGCAGTGACAGATACGCAGTATTTT	CASSLASGAVTDTQYF
TRBD1	TRBJ1-2	few	TRBV27	TGTGCCAGCAGGGGACAGGAAGCTAACTATGGCTACACCTTC	CASRGQEANYGYTF
-	TRBJ2-4	-	TRBV28	TGTGCCAGTCGGGGTTCACAGGTCCTACTGGGGAACATTCAGTACTTC	CASRGSQVLLGNIQYF
-	TRBJ1-2	-	TRBV7-2	TGTGCCAGCAGGAGTATGGGGGTCCAAGATGGAGGCTACACCTTC	CASRSMGVQDGGYTF